This T cell receptor beta chain was identified in a study of blood T cell repertoires in COVID-19 (dated by TCRdb to the early 2020s). Concerning the study at large: Samples covering the acute and convalescent phases of COVID-19 were provided by collaborators in the United States, Italy and Spain. The material from the prospective study consisted of cDNA or gDNA derived from T cells, B-cell-depleted T cells, or PBMCs. Subjects who had been exposed to COVID-19, were actively infected with it, or had recovered from it provided the deeply sampled blood TCRbeta repertoires that made up the dataset. The repertoires were released in a freely available public database meant as a resource for research on the immune response to SARS-CoV-2. Samples came from the ongoing ImmuneRACE study (first 160 participants) plus 1,254 subjects from 6 global collaborators. Sample metadata almost always included a de-identified subject ID, COVID-19 status, age in years and sex. Where available, HLA class I and class II types were obtained from metadata supplied by the sample provider rather than from assay-based typing. What the study reported, not specific to this receptor: The amount of clinical and demographic metadata varied by source and participant and was provided uncurated.

Taken from the germline V gene, the CDR1 and CDR2 loops are SGHTA and FQGTGA. At the junction V is shortened by 2 bases and J by 0 bases; bases outside the gene matches: 15. The CDR3 runs 20 amino acids, cysteine and phenylalanine included. The DNA shown is the 60-base CDR3, in frame from base 1. The sample holds a few counts of this clone. What antigen it recognizes has not been identified. No base quality information exists; no much larger clone differs at one position. Participants in the prospective study were aged about 18 to 95 years, lived in 20 to 25 United States geographic areas, and enrolled through a virtual design. In the prospective study, participants were assigned to cohorts based on the clinical history participants reported in a screening survey and a study questionnaire. Recovered participants in ImmuneRACE Cohort 3 were defined as having two consecutive negative NP/OP PCR tests, clearance from a healthcare professional, or resolution of symptoms. In the prospective study, mobile phlebotomists collected whole blood, serum and a nasopharyngeal or oropharyngeal swab from each participant. Additional blood draws and questionnaires over an approximately 2-month period could optionally be provided by prospective study participants. Before DNA extraction, prospective study blood samples were shipped either frozen or at room temperature.

TCRbeta CDR3 regions were amplified from genomic DNA by means of the immunoSEQ Assay, a bias-controlled multiplex PCR. On the authors' methods: The number of nucleated cells in each sample was estimated by amplification of reference gene primers within the assay. To quantify the absolute abundance of each unique TCRbeta CDR3 rearrangement, sequence reads were collapsed and filtered. For each sample, productive Simpson clonality was calculated as the square root of Simpson's diversity index across productive rearrangements. As stored in TCRdb, this immuneACCESS dataset retains in-frame rearrangements with V and J assigned. A fraction of the clones does not appear; measured against another copy, unresolved V genes explain less than half of the discrepancy, and the remainder lacks a known reason. That table is the source of V, J and clone size, and D and trimming were worked out from the DNA. The sample records roughly 310,000 clones, about 92% of which are singletons. The leading ten clones occupy about 2.4% of the sample.

The material sequenced was PBMCs or T cells enriched from blood (not recorded which). The receptor chain draws on TRBV7-3 and TRBJ2-1, with TRBD2 matching 8 junction bases. This TCR was recovered from a man in his sixties who had recovered from COVID-19. The DNA sequence is TGTGCCAGCAGCTTAGGGTTTAGCGGGACCTACCTCAGCTCCTACAATGAGCAGTTCTTC. This codes for CASSLGFSGTYLSSYNEQFF. The full variable domain, completed from the reference TRBV7-3 and TRBJ2-1 proteins outside the CDR3, reads GAGVSQTPSNKVTEKGKYVELRCDPISGHTALYWYRQSLGQGPEFLIYFQGTGAADDSGLPNDRFFAVRPEGSVSTLKIQRTERGDSAVYLCASSLGFSGTYLSSYNEQFFGPGTRLTVL.